One and the same sample provided the 13 T cell receptor beta chains below, sequenced in a study of PD-L1 blockade in urothelial cancer. The data were produced by immunoSEQ multiplex PCR, yet TCRdb's version contains in-frame clones alone and is incomplete. This table holds about 90,000 clones, over 90% found once. The sample consisted of PBMCs, taken around atezolizumab (anti-PD-L1) treatment. These receptors were taken from a man between 60 and 75 years old with urothelial cancer.

V is TRBV10-1 and J is TRBJ2-1; D is perhaps TRBD1 (6 bases). The CDR3 runs to 15 residues. V lost 2 bases and J 4 bases, leaving 12 bases between the germline ends. Germline V CDR1 and CDR2: WNHNN, SYGVQD (reference sequence). This chain's CDR3 is CASSEGTGPYNEQFF. CDR3 nucleotides: TGCGCCAGCAGTGAGGGTACAGGGCCATACAATGAGCAGTTCTTC.

In nucleotides, the CDR3 is TGTGCCAGCAGTGCTTCCTCTGGAAACACCATATATTTT. The encoded protein is CASSASSGNTIYF. The V and J genes are TRBV25-1 and TRBJ1-3, with D unresolved. CDR1 and CDR2 from the germline V gene are MGHDK and SYGVNS. The CDR3 loop spans 13 amino acids. The V gene lost 4 bases and the J gene lost 0 bases, with 4 bases spanning the gap.

The chain employs TRBV19 and TRBJ2-5; 7 bases line up with TRBD1. This CDR3 comprises 14 residues. The trim removed 5 bases at V and 4 bases at J, leaving 7 bases unmatched. Germline values: CDR1 LNHDA, CDR2 SQIVND (reference sequence). CDR3 sequence: CASSPTGLGETQYF. The CDR3 DNA is TGTGCCAGTAGTCCGACAGGGTTGGGAGAGACCCAGTACTTC. Filled out from reference TRBV19 and TRBJ2-5, the complete variable domain reads DGGITQSPKYLFRKEGQNVTLSCEQNLNHDAMYWYRQDPGQGLRLIYYSQIVNDFQKGDIAEGYSVSREKKESFPLTVTSAQKNPTAFYLCASSPTGLGETQYFGPGTRLLVL.

The chain has TRBV30 and TRBJ1-6; no reliable D call. The germline gives CDR1 GTSNPN, CDR2 SVGIG (reference sequence). The ends were cut back, 3 bases at V and 10 bases at J, with 13 bases in the middle. The CDR3 runs to 13 residues. CDR3 amino acids: CAWRAGSGSPLHF. The CDR3 DNA reads TGTGCCTGGAGGGCTGGGAGCGGGTCACCCCTCCACTTT.

The chain couples TRBV18 to TRBJ1-1; D may be TRBD1 (5 bases). The CDR3 spans 14 residues. V shed 1 base and J shed 6 bases, with 12 bases lying between them. Germline values: CDR1 KGHSH, CDR2 LQKENI. The DNA for the CDR3 is TGTGCCAGCTCACCACAGGGGTGGGGCGCTGAAGCTTTCTTT. Its protein product is CASSPQGWGAEAFF.

The chain couples TRBV19 to TRBJ2-3; a weak D match, TRBD2 (6 bases). With 9 bases removed from V and 1 base from J, the gap between germline ends came to 14 bases. The CDR3 covers 14 residues. Germline-derived CDR1 and CDR2 are LNHDA and SQIVND (reference sequence). The CDR3 is CASKEGGGTDTQYF. CDR3 nucleotide sequence: TGTGCCAGCAAGGAGGGTGGCGGCACAGATACGCAGTATTTT. The full variable domain, completed using reference TRBV19 and TRBJ2-3, is DGGITQSPKYLFRKEGQNVTLSCEQNLNHDAMYWYRQDPGQGLRLIYYSQIVNDFQKGDIAEGYSVSREKKESFPLTVTSAQKNPTAFYLCASKEGGGTDTQYFGPGTRLTVL.

Worth noting for this clone: The identical CDR3 is also encoded by other nucleotide sequences in the sample. J is TRBJ2-5 and V is TRBV9; possibly TRBD2 for D (5 bases). Germline values: CDR1 SGDLS, CDR2 YYNGEE. Trimming stripped 0 bases from V and 1 base from J, with 7 bases between. This CDR3 is built from 14 residues. The CDR3 nucleotides are TGTGCCAGCAGCGTAGCCAGCGGCCAAGAGACCCAGTACTTC. As protein: CASSVASGQETQYF.

The CDR3 reads CASRPPAGAETQYF. CDR3 DNA: TGCGCCAGCAGGCCCCCAGCGGGGGCTGAGACCCAGTACTTC. The chain recombines TRBV5-1 with TRBJ2-5; TRBD2 matches 8 bases. CDR1 and CDR2 from the germline V gene are SGHRS and YFSETQ. This CDR3 is 14 amino acids long. V shed 5 bases, J shed 5 bases, and the junction held 8 bases outside the gene matches. Full variable domain (missing parts from reference TRBV5-1 and TRBJ2-5): KAGVTQTPRYLIKTRGQQVTLSCSPISGHRSVSWYQQTPGQGLQFLFEYFSETQRNKGNFPGRFSGRQFSNSRSEMNVSTLELGDSALYLCASRPPAGAETQYFGPGTRLLVL.

The chain is built from TRBV27 and TRBJ1-2, with 9 bases that match TRBD1. V was pared by 5 bases and J by 8 bases, with 12 bases of the junction left unmatched. The germline CDR1 and CDR2 sequences are MNHEY and SMNVEV (reference sequence). The CDR3 runs to 15 residues. For the CDR3, the DNA is TGTGCCAGCAGTCTGGGACAGGGACGGATTGTGGGCTACACCTTC. Its translation: CASSLGQGRIVGYTF.

The J gene is TRBJ2-7, the V gene TRBV7-3; 9 bases line up with TRBD1. The ends lost 4 bases at V and 1 base at J; junction bases unmatched: 8. The CDR3 runs to 16 residues. Germline V gives CDR1 SGHTA, CDR2 FQGTGA. The CDR3 loop is CASSWTGTGTSYEQYF. In DNA form, the CDR3 reads TGTGCCAGCAGCTGGACCGGGACAGGGACATCCTACGAGCAGTACTTC.

This clone was picked up a small number of times. V and J are TRBV6-1 and TRBJ1-3; the D is unclear. The CDR3 contains 15 residues. Germline CDR1 reads MNHNS; CDR2 reads SASEGT. V lost 8 bases, J lost 0 bases, and 14 bases lay in between. CDR3 DNA sequence: TGTGCCAGCCGCGACGACTTTCCCTCTGGAAACACCATATATTTT. Translation gives CASRDDFPSGNTIYF.

This chain joins TRBV27 and TRBJ2-1; 13 nucleotides match TRBD2. V lost 1 base, J lost 8 bases, and 2 bases stayed unmatched. CDR3 length: 15 residues. Germline V gene lookup returns CDR1 MNHEY and CDR2 SMNVEV (reference sequence). The CDR3 region is CASSLWTSGSDEQFF. CDR3 in DNA: TGTGCCAGCAGTTTATGGACTAGCGGGAGCGATGAGCAGTTCTTC.

The chain has TRBV9 and TRBJ2-2, with D tentatively TRBD2 (6 bases). Germline-derived CDR1 and CDR2 are SGDLS and YYNGEE. The CDR3 length is 15 residues. Between the trimmed V and J ends, which lost 4 bases and 2 bases, there was a span of 12 bases. CDR3 in DNA: TGTGCCAGCAGCCCGAGGACTACCAACACCGGGGAGCTGTTTTTT. Residues: CASSPRTTNTGELFF.